Shown below are 10 T cell receptor beta chains from a single sample sequenced in a study of shared clonotypes between healthy human individuals. CD8 cells classed as naive were CD45RO-negative and positively selected for CCR7, excluding terminally differentiated effector memory CD45RA+ cells. Libraries were prepared by immunoSEQ multiplex PCR; TCRdb keeps only in-frame clonotypes and omits some of them. The sample has some 2,100,000 clones; approximately 94% are singletons. The specimen sequenced was naive CD8+ T cells from PBMCs. All receptors derive from a man between 18 and 35 years old in good health. Some clones in this sample may be carry-over from other donors' samples.

This sequence joins TRBV14 and TRBJ1-4; D call uncertain. Germline V lookup: CDR1 SGHDN, CDR2 FVKESK. With 4 bases removed from V and 4 bases from J, the gap between germline ends came to 7 bases. The CDR3 is 13 residues long. The CDR3 spells CASSLGINEKLFF. The CDR3 coding sequence is TGTGCCAGCAGCCTCGGGATTAATGAAAAACTGTTTTTT. The full variable domain, its missing parts supplied by reference TRBV14 and TRBJ1-4, is EAGVTQFPSHSVIEKGQTVTLRCDPISGHDNLYWYRRVMGKEIKFLLHFVKESKQDESGMPNNRFLAERTGGTYSTLKVQPAELEDSGVYFCASSLGINEKLFFGSGTQLSVL.

This chain uses TRBV4-1 with TRBJ2-7, with 7 positions matching TRBD1. The CDR3 contains 15 residues. Germline values: CDR1 MGHRA, CDR2 YSYEKL. Trimming at V came to 3 bases and at J to 0 bases, leaving 5 bases not matched to a gene. The CDR3 nucleotides read TGCGCCAGCAGCCAGGAGACAGGGAGCTCCTACGAGCAGTACTTC. This translates into CASSQETGSSYEQYF.

This sequence joins TRBV28 and TRBJ2-7; 15 bases map to TRBD2. J was trimmed by 4 bases and V by 5 bases; bases with no gene match: 18. Looked up from germline, CDR1 is MDHEN and CDR2 is SYDVKM. The CDR3 runs 20 residues. The CDR3 region has the DNA TGTGCCAGCAGTGACCCGCGGACTAGCGGGAGGGCCTGGGACCCTTACGAGCAGTACTTC. Its translation: CASSDPRTSGRAWDPYEQYF.

The chain couples TRBV5-1 to TRBJ1-2; D not certain. This CDR3 spans 18 amino acids. Germline V gene lookup returns CDR1 SGHRS and CDR2 YFSETQ. Between the trimmed V and J ends, which lost 5 bases and 3 bases, there was a span of 26 bases. The CDR3 coding sequence is TGCGCCAGCAGACCGGGTTCGGGCGAGGCCGTTTGGGACTATGGCTACACCTTC. Its translation is CASRPGSGEAVWDYGYTF.

The V call is TRBV28, the J call TRBJ1-1, with 8 bases aligning to TRBD1. Per germline, CDR1 MDHEN and CDR2 SYDVKM. V dropped 7 bases and J dropped 4; count of bases not matched to a gene: 5. CDR3 length equals 13 residues. As DNA, the CDR3 is TGTGCCAGCATCAGGGGGCAGGGCACTGAAGCTTTCTTT. Amino acids: CASIRGQGTEAFF.

Of note for this clone: The same CDR3 arises from other DNA sequences in this sample as well. This chain uses TRBV28 with TRBJ2-5; 12 bases line up with TRBD2. Germline loops: CDR1 MDHEN, CDR2 SYDVKM. Trimming took 6 bases from V and 3 from J; bases not matched to a gene: 2. This CDR3 has 14 residues. The CDR3 DNA follows: TGTGCCAGCAGCCGACTAGCGGGAGAAGAGACCCAGTACTTC. Its protein product is CASSRLAGEETQYF.

Written as DNA, the CDR3 is TGTGCCACCGGCGCACTAGCGGGAGGCACAGATACGCAGTATTTT. Its translation: CATGALAGGTDTQYF. The chain uses TRBV7-9 and TRBJ2-3; TRBD2 matches 11 bases. Germline CDR1 is SEHNR and CDR2 is FQNEAQ (reference sequence). The length of the CDR3 is 15 residues. J was trimmed by 1 base and V by 10 bases; bases with no gene match: 7.

This chain connects TRBV7-9 to TRBJ1-1; the match to TRBD1 covers 7 bases. This CDR3 is 17 amino acids long. V dropped 3 bases and J dropped 0; count of bases not matched to a gene: 10. From germline, CDR1 is SEHNR and CDR2 FQNEAQ (reference sequence). This CDR3 is CASSFAKGGGLNTEAFF. The CDR3 DNA reads TGTGCCAGCAGCTTCGCCAAAGGAGGGGGCTTGAACACTGAAGCTTTCTTT.

J is TRBJ1-5 and V is TRBV2; D is perhaps TRBD1 (5 bases). V was cut by 4 bases and J by 9 bases, with 16 bases left in between. The CDR3 length is 14 residues. CDR1 is SNHLY, CDR2 FYNNEI, per germline. The CDR3, as DNA: TGTGCCAGCAGTGGAACGCCGGCAGGGCGGCCCCAGCATTTT. This gives the protein CASSGTPAGRPQHF.

V is TRBV28 and J is TRBJ1-1, with D possibly being TRBD1 (5 bases). The CDR3 is 15 amino acids. From germline, CDR1 is MDHEN and CDR2 SYDVKM. V lost 4 bases and J 3 bases, leaving 15 bases between the germline ends. CDR3 loop: CASSYLMGVHTEAFF. The CDR3 region has the DNA TGTGCCAGCAGTTACCTTATGGGGGTCCACACTGAAGCTTTCTTT.